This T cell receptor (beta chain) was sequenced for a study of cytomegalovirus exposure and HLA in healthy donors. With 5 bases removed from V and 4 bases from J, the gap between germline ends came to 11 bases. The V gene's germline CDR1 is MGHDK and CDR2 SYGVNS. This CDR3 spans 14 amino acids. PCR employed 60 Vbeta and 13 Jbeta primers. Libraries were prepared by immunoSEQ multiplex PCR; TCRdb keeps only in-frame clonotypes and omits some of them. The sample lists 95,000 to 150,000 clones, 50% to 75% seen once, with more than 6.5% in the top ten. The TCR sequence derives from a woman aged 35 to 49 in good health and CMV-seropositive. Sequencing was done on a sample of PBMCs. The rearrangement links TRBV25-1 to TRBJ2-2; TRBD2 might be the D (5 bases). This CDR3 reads CASSSGPITGELFF. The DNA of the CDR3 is TGTGCCAGCAGTAGCGGACCGATCACCGGGGAGCTGTTTTTT.